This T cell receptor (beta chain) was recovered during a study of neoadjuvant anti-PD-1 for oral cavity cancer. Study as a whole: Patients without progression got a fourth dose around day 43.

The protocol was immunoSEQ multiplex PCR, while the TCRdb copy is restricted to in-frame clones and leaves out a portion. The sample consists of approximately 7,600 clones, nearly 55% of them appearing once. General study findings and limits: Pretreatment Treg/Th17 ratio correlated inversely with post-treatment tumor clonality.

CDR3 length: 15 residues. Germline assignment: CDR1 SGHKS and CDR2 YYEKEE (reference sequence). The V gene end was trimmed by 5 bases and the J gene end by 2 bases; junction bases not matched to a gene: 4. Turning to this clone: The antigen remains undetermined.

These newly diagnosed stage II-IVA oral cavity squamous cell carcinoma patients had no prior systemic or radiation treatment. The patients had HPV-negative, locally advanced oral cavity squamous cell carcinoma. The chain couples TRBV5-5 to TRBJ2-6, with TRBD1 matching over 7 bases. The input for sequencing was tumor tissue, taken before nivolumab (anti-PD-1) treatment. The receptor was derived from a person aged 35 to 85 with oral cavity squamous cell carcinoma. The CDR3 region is CASSTQGAGANVLTF. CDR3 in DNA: TGTGCCAGCAGTACTCAGGGGGCTGGGGCCAACGTCCTGACTTTC.